The source of this T cell receptor beta chain is a study of T cell repertoires in cytomegalovirus infection. Study-level background: Through public TCR beta signatures, both CMV infection and matching HLA type were indicated. General study results and limits: Summed public TCR beta family frequency identified CMV carriers bearing the relevant HLA. The study found HLA-C-restricted CMV-specific TCR beta clonotypes dominating the ex vivo response.

A single record per CDR3 protein comes from TCRdb applying MiXCR to the reads. The sample consists of about 80,000 distinct CDR3 sequences, 3.7% of them appearing once. The CDR3 runs 15 residues. V gave up 2 bases and J gave up 5 bases, with 12 bases separating them. CDR1 and CDR2 (germline): SNHLY, FYNNEI. The sample holds many counts of this clonotype. Its antigen is undetermined. V usage is TRBV2 and J usage is TRBJ2-2, with D maybe TRBD2 (7 bases). The origin of this receptor is a human donor in good health (CMV status not recorded). Some clones in this sample may be carry-over from other donors' samples. Input material: PBMCs. DNA for the CDR3: TGTGCCAGCAGTGAAACAAGGGGGGGAACCGGGGAGCTGTTTTTT. It yields the protein CASSETRGGTGELFF.